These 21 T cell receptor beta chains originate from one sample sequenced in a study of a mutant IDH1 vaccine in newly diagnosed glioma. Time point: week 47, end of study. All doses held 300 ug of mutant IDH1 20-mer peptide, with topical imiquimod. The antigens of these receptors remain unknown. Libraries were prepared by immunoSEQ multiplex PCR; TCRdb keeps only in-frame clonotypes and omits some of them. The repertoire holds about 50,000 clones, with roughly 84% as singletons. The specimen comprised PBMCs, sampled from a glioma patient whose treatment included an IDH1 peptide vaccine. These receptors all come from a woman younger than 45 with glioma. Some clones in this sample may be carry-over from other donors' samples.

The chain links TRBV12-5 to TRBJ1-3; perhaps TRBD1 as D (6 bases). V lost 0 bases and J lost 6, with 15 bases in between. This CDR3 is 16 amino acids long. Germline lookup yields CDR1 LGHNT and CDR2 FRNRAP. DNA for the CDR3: TGTGCTAGTGGTTTGGTCATCGGGCAGGGGCCAAACACCATATATTTT. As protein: CASGLVIGQGPNTIYF.

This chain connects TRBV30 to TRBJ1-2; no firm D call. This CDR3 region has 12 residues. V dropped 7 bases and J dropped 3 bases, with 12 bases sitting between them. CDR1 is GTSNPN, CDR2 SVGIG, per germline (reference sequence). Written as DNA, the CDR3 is TGTGCCTACGCTTTCGTCCACTATGGCTACACCTTC. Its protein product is CAYAFVHYGYTF.

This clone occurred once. Here the CDR3 reads CASSQERSGRPRGEQYF. The CDR3 bases are TGCGCCAGCAGCCAAGAGAGGAGCGGGAGGCCCCGTGGCGAGCAGTACTTC. The rearrangement links TRBV4-1 to TRBJ2-7, with TRBD2 identical over 9 bases. V lost 0 bases to trimming and J lost 6 bases; unmatched junction nucleotides: 12. This CDR3 is 17 amino acids long. In germline, CDR1 is MGHRA, CDR2 YSYEKL.

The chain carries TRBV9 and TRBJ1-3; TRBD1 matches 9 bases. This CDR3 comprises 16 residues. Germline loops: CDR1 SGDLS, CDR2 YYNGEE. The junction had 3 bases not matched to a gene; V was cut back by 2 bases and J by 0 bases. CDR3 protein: CASSVGQGSSGNTIYF. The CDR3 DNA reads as TGTGCCAGCAGCGTCGGACAGGGGTCCTCTGGAAACACCATATATTTT.

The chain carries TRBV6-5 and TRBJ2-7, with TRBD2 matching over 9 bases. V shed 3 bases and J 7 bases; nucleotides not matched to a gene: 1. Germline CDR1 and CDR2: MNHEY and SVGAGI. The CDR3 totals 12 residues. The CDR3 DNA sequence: TGTGCCAGCAGTTATACTAGCGGGGAGCAGTACTTC. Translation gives CASSYTSGEQYF.

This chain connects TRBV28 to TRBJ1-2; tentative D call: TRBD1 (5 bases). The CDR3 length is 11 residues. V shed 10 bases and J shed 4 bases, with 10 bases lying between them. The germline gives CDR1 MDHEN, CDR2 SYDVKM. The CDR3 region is CATQGGYGYTF. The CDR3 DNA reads TGTGCCACCCAGGGAGGCTATGGCTACACCTTC.

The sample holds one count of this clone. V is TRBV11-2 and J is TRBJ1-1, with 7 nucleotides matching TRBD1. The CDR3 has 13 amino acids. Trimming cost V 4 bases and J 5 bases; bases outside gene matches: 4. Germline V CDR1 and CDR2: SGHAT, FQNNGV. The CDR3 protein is CASSSYRGTEAFF. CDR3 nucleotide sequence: TGTGCCAGCAGCTCCTACAGGGGTACTGAAGCTTTCTTT.

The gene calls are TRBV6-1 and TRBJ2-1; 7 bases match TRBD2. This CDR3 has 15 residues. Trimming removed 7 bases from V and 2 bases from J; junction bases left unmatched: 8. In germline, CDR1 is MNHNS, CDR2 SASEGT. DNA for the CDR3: TGTGCCAGCAAGGTTAGCGGGCCCACCTACAATGAGCAGTTCTTC. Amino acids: CASKVSGPTYNEQFF.

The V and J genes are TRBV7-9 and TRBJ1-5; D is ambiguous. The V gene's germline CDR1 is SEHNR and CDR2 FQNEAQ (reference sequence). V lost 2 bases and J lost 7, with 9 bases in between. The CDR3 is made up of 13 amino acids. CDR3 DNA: TGTGCCAGCAGCTTAAAGGTTGACCAGCCCCAGCATTTT. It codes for CASSLKVDQPQHF.

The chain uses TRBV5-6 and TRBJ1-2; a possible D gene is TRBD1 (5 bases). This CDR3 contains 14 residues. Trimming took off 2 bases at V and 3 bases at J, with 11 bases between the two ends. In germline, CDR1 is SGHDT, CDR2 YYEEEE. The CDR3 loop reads CASSFRRGDYGYTF. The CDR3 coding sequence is TGTGCCAGCAGCTTCCGTCGGGGGGACTATGGCTACACCTTC. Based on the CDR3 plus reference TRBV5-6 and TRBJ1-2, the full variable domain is DAGVTQSPTHLIKTRGQQVTLRCSPKSGHDTVSWYQQALGQGPQFIFQYYEEEERQRGNFPDRFSGHQFPNYSSELNVNALLLGDSALYLCASSFRRGDYGYTFGSGTRLTVV.

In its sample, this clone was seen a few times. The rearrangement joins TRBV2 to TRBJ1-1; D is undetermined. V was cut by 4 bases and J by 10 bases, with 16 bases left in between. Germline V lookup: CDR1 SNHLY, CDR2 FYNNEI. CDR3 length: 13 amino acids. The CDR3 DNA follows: TGTGCCAGCAGTGTCGCGGACCTGGGAGGAGCTTTCTTT. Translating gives CASSVADLGGAFF.

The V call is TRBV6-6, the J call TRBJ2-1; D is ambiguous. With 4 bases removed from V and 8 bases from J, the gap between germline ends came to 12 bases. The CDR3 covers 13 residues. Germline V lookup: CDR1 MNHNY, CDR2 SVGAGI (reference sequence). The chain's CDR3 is CASSWVGGDEQFF. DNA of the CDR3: TGTGCCAGCAGTTGGGTCGGTGGCGATGAGCAGTTCTTC.

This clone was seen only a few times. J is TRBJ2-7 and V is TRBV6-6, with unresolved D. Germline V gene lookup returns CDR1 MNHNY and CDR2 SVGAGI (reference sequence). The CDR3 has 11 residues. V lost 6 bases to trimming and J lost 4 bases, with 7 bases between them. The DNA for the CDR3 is TGTGCCAGCAGGGGGAATTACGAGCAGTACTTC. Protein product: CASRGNYEQYF.

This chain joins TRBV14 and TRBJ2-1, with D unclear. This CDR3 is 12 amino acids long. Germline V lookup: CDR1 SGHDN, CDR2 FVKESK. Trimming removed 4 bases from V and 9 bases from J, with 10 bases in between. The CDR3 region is CASSPGNREQFF. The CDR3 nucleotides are TGTGCCAGCAGCCCCGGAAATCGTGAGCAGTTCTTC.

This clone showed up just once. This CDR3 reads CASSPRQGTGANVLTF. CDR3 DNA: TGTGCCAGCTCACCAAGACAGGGCACTGGGGCCAACGTCCTGACTTTC. The chain employs TRBV18 and TRBJ2-6; 7 nucleotides align to TRBD1. Germline CDR1 reads KGHSH; CDR2 reads LQKENI. V dropped 2 bases and J dropped 2; count of bases not matched to a gene: 3. The CDR3 consists of 16 residues.

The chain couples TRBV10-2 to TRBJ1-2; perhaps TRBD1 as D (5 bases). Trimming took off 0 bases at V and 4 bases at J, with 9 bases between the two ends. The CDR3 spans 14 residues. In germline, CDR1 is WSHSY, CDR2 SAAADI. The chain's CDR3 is CASSESGTVYGYTF. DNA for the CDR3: TGCGCCAGCAGTGAGTCGGGGACTGTCTATGGCTACACCTTC.

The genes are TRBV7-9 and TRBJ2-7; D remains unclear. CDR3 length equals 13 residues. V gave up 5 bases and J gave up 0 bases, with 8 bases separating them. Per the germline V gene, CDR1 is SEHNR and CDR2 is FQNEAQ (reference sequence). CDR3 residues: CASSPDTSYEQYF. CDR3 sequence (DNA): TGTGCCAGCAGCCCCGACACCTCCTACGAGCAGTACTTC.

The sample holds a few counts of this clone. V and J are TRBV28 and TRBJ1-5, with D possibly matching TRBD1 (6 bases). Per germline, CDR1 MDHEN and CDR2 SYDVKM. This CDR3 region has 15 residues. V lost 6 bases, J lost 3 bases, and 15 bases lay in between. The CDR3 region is CASSNTGSYNQPQHF. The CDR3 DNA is TGTGCCAGCAGCAATACAGGGTCCTACAATCAGCCCCAGCATTTT. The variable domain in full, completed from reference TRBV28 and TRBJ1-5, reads DVKVTQSSRYLVKRTGEKVFLECVQDMDHENMFWYRQDPGLGLRLIYFSYDVKMKEKGDIPEGYSVSREKKERFSLILESASTNQTSMYLCASSNTGSYNQPQHFGDGTRLSIL.

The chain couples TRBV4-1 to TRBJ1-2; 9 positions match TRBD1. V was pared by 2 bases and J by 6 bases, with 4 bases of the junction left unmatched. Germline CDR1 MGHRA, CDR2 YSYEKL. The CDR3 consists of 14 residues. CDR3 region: CASSQRTGDHGYTF. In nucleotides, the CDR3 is TGCGCCAGCAGCCAAAGGACAGGGGATCATGGCTACACCTTC.

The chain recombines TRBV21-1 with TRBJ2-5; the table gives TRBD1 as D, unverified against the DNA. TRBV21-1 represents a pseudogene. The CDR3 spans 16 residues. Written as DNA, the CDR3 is TGTGCCAGCAGCAAAGAGTACCCCCAGGGCCAAGAGACCCAGTACTTC. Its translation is CASSKEYPQGQETQYF.

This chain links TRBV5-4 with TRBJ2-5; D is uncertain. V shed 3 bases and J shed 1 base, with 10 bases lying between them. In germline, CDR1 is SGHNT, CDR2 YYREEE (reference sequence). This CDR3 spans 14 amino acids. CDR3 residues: CASSSPGGQETQYF. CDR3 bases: TGTGCCAGCAGCTCCCCCGGTGGCCAAGAGACCCAGTACTTC.